The entry below describes one T cell receptor (beta chain). This specimen belongs to a study of blood T cell repertoires in COVID-19. Study in general: Samples of COVID-19 (acute and convalescent) were obtained from the United States, Italy and Spain. PBMCs, B-cell-depleted T cells, or T cells were the source of the cDNA or gDNA that made up the material.

Sequencing used immunoSEQ multiplex PCR; TCRdb keeps in-frame clones, though not all of them. The profile shows 400,000 to 550,000 clones, about 89% of them singletons. Sequences were obtained from peripheral blood. This sequence was found in a woman aged 25-40 years with acute or convalescent COVID-19.

For the CDR3, the DNA is TGTGCCAGCAGCGAGACAGTTAATGAAAAACTGTTTTTT. This sequence encodes CASSETVNEKLFF. This sequence joins TRBV9 and TRBJ1-4, with D perhaps TRBD1 (5 bases). There are 13 residues in the CDR3. The V gene's germline CDR1 is SGDLS and CDR2 YYNGEE. Trimming took off 3 bases at V and 4 bases at J, with 7 bases between the two ends.